This TCR beta chain emerged from a study of T cell repertoires in cytomegalovirus infection. In the study overall: CMV infection plus the matching HLA type was flagged by public TCR beta signatures.

In its sample, this clonotype was seen many times. TCRdb fed the reads into MiXCR, producing one record per CDR3 protein. Counted here are about 600,000 distinct CDR3 sequences, 20% to 25% occurring once; the ten biggest clones make up 6.5% to 10%. V gave up 5 bases and J gave up 2 bases; unmatched junction bases: 0. This CDR3 has 14 amino acids. Germline loops: CDR1 SGHVS, CDR2 FQNEAQ. This TCR was recovered from a human donor in good health (CMV status not recorded). Some clones in this sample may be carry-over from other donors' samples. The specimen sequenced was CD8+ T cells from PBMCs. This chain links TRBV7-8 with TRBJ2-6; TRBD1 matches 7 bases. CDR3 DNA: TGTGCCAGCAGCGGACAGGCTGGGGCCAACGTCCTGACTTTC. It codes for CASSGQAGANVLTF.